The 14 T cell receptor beta chains listed next were all sequenced from one sample in a study of shared clonotypes between healthy human individuals. In the naive CD8 group, cells lacked CD45RO and were positively selected for CCR7, so terminally differentiated effector memory CD45RA+ cells were left out. Clones were read by immunoSEQ multiplex PCR, and TCRdb kept only the in-frame ones, dropping some. The sample includes roughly 1,800,000 clones, about 95% of them seen just once. The sequencing sample was made of naive CD8+ T cells sorted from blood. Receptors originate from a man aged 18 to 29 in good health.

This rearrangement joins TRBV13 to TRBJ2-7; tentatively, D is TRBD2 (5 bases). Germline V gene lookup returns CDR1 PRHDT and CDR2 FYEKMQ (reference sequence). The length of the CDR3 is 15 residues. The germline V and J ends were trimmed by 1 base and 5 bases, with 15 bases remaining between them. Here the CDR3 reads CASSLEGRNGDEQYF. Written as DNA, the CDR3 is TGTGCCAGCAGCTTAGAGGGCCGCAACGGGGACGAGCAGTACTTC.

With respect to this clone: The same CDR3 arises from other DNA sequences in this sample as well. The genes are TRBV7-2 and TRBJ2-7; no reliable D call. The CDR3 spans 14 residues. V dropped 1 base and J dropped 2 bases, with 9 bases sitting between them. Per germline, CDR1 SGHTA and CDR2 FQGNSA. This chain's CDR3 is CASSLVDGTYEQYF. The CDR3 DNA follows: TGTGCCAGCAGCTTAGTGGACGGAACCTACGAGCAGTACTTC.

The rearrangement uses TRBV23-1 and TRBJ1-5; TRBD1 agrees at 11 bases. TRBV23-1 is an ORF, and what it does is uncertain. Trimming removed 0 bases from V and 7 bases from J; junction bases left unmatched: 5. The CDR3 has 16 residues. In DNA form, the CDR3 reads TGCGCCAGCAGTCAATCCTCAGGGACAGGGGGACAGCCCCAGCATTTT. Its translation: CASSQSSGTGGQPQHF.

The chain uses TRBV15 and TRBJ2-1, with 9 bases identical to TRBD2. The CDR3 is made up of 17 amino acids. Germline-derived CDR1 and CDR2 are LNHNV and YYDKDF (reference sequence). The trim removed 0 bases at V and 2 bases at J, leaving 5 bases unmatched. The CDR3 DNA is TGTGCCACCAGCAGAGATCCGCGGGGGGGTACCTACAATGAGCAGTTCTTC. Protein product: CATSRDPRGGTYNEQFF. Full variable domain (outside the CDR3, taken from reference TRBV15 and TRBJ2-1): DAMVIQNPRYQVTQFGKPVTLSCSQTLNHNVMYWYQQKSSQAPKLLFHYYDKDFNNEADTPDNFQSRRPNTSFCFLDIRSPGLGDTAMYLCATSRDPRGGTYNEQFFGPGTRLTVL.

With respect to this clone: One junction end disagrees with the germline gene, perhaps due to a read error. CDR3: CSVEDFGLAGYIEQFF. The CDR3 nucleotides are TGCAGCGTTGAAGATTTCGGACTAGCGGGATACATTGAGCAGTTCTTC. The chain uses TRBV29-1 and TRBJ2-1; 12 nucleotides agree with TRBD2. The CDR3 covers 16 residues. CDR1 is SQVTM and CDR2 is ANQGSEA in the germline V gene.

As regards this clone: Different DNA sequences within this sample yield the same CDR3. CDR3 loop: CASSQVGGNYGYTF. The CDR3, as DNA: TGCGCCAGCAGCCAAGTAGGGGGAAACTATGGCTACACCTTC. The chain employs TRBV4-3 and TRBJ1-2; possible D gene TRBD1, 6 bases. The CDR3 runs to 14 residues. Trimming shortened V by 1 base and J by 2 bases, and 8 bases separated the two germline ends. Germline V lookup: CDR1 LGHNA, CDR2 YSLEER.

The chain has TRBV21-1 and TRBJ2-3. TRBV21-1 is labeled a pseudogene. CDR3 size: 15 residues. The CDR3 DNA reads TGTGCCAGCAGCCACCACTGCCTGGGAACAGATACGCAGTATTTT. It is translated as CASSHHCLGTDTQYF.

The gene calls are TRBV9 and TRBJ2-7; D is possibly TRBD2 (7 bases). Germline-derived CDR1 and CDR2 are SGDLS and YYNGEE. Between the trimmed V and J ends, which lost 3 bases and 6 bases, there was a span of 19 bases. The CDR3 extends over 15 amino acids. The CDR3 region has the DNA TGTGCCAGCAGCGACCCGGGGGGCGGGGAGGGCGAGCAGTACTTC. It encodes CASSDPGGGEGEQYF. The complete variable domain, with remaining parts taken from reference TRBV9 and TRBJ2-7, reads DSGVTQTPKHLITATGQRVTLRCSPRSGDLSVYWYQQSLDQGLQFLIQYYNGEERAKGNILERFSAQQFPDLHSELNLSSLELGDSALYFCASSDPGGGEGEQYFGPGTRLTVT.

This clone was recorded once. This chain's CDR3 is CASSFTEGTDSGNTIYF. CDR3 coding DNA: TGTGCCAGCAGCTTTACTGAGGGGACAGACTCTGGAAACACCATATATTTT. V usage is TRBV13 and J usage is TRBJ1-3; TRBD1 aligns across 7 bases. After removal of 3 bases from V and 0 bases from J, the junction contained 8 bases not matched to a gene. This CDR3 spans 17 amino acids. The germline V gene has CDR1 PRHDT and CDR2 FYEKMQ (reference sequence).

Notes on this clone: The same CDR3 also results from other DNA sequences found in this sample. This chain joins TRBV19 and TRBJ1-5, with 7 bases fitting TRBD1. Germline-derived CDR1 and CDR2 are LNHDA and SQIVND (reference sequence). With V trimmed by 7 bases and J by 4 bases, 4 bases remained unmatched. There are 13 residues in the CDR3. CDR3 sequence (DNA): TGTGCCAGTACCGGGACAGCTAATCAGCCCCAGCATTTT. The encoded protein is CASTGTANQPQHF. Full variable domain (missing parts from reference TRBV19 and TRBJ1-5): DGGITQSPKYLFRKEGQNVTLSCEQNLNHDAMYWYRQDPGQGLRLIYYSQIVNDFQKGDIAEGYSVSREKKESFPLTVTSAQKNPTAFYLCASTGTANQPQHFGDGTRLSIL.

This clone was counted a single time. Germline and junction disagree at one end, which may indicate a read error. Other DNA sequences of this sample code for an identical CDR3. The genes are TRBV7-9 and TRBJ2-7; 11 bases are shared with TRBD2. The length of the CDR3 is 13 residues. Germline V CDR1 and CDR2: SEHNR, FQNEAQ (reference sequence). This chain's CDR3 is CASSLAGGYEQYF. The DNA of the CDR3 is TGTGCCAGCAGCCTAGCGGGAGGTTACGAGCAGTACTTC.

This sequence joins TRBV19 and TRBJ2-3; D is ambiguous. The CDR3 totals 13 residues. Germline V gene sequence: CDR1 LNHDA, CDR2 SQIVND (reference sequence). V shed 1 base and J shed 3 bases, with 5 bases lying between them. The CDR3 DNA follows: TGTGCCAGTAGTATAGTCTTAACAGATACGCAGTATTTT. Its translation is CASSIVLTDTQYF. Full variable domain (remainder filled in from reference TRBV19 and TRBJ2-3): DGGITQSPKYLFRKEGQNVTLSCEQNLNHDAMYWYRQDPGQGLRLIYYSQIVNDFQKGDIAEGYSVSREKKESFPLTVTSAQKNPTAFYLCASSIVLTDTQYFGPGTRLTVL.

J is TRBJ1-6 and V is TRBV27; D not resolved. The germline V and J ends were trimmed by 5 bases and 0 bases, with 11 bases remaining between them. CDR1 is MNHEY and CDR2 is SMNVEV in the germline V gene (reference sequence). The CDR3 is made up of 16 amino acids. CDR3 sequence: CASSPFGFSYNSPLHF. The CDR3 nucleotides are TGTGCCAGCAGTCCCTTTGGGTTCTCCTATAATTCACCCCTCCACTTT.

This clone came up once. The V call is TRBV6-5, the J call TRBJ1-1; 8 bases match TRBD1. With 0 bases clipped from V and 5 bases from J, the junction kept 5 bases outside the gene matches. CDR3 length: 15 amino acids. CDR1 and CDR2 from the germline V gene are MNHEY and SVGAGI. The CDR3 region has the DNA TGTGCCAGCAGTTACTCGGCAGGGGGCCTGACTGAAGCTTTCTTT. Its translation: CASSYSAGGLTEAFF.